Following are 6 T cell receptor beta chains from one sample sequenced in a study of cytomegalovirus exposure and HLA in healthy donors. 13 Jbeta primers and 60 Vbeta primers were used for the PCR. The repertoire was sequenced with immunoSEQ multiplex PCR; TCRdb's copy has only in-frame clones and lacks some. The sample carries nearly 110,000 clones, over 60% recorded once. The sample taken for sequencing was PBMCs. Source of these receptors: a woman aged 45-60 years in good health and CMV-seropositive.

CDR3 sequence (DNA): TGTGCCAGTAGTGGAGAGGACAGGGGGGTCACTGAAGCTTTCTTT. Translating it yields CASSGEDRGVTEAFF. The rearrangement uses TRBV19 and TRBJ1-1; 10 positions agree with TRBD1. The CDR3 is 15 amino acids. Germline V gene sequence: CDR1 LNHDA, CDR2 SQIVND (reference sequence). The V and J ends lost 5 bases and 4 bases, in that order; junction bases with no gene match: 7.

This rearrangement joins TRBV5-4 to TRBJ1-1; D call uncertain. CDR3 size: 13 residues. CDR1 and CDR2 (germline): SGHNT, YYREEE (reference sequence). V dropped 4 bases and J dropped 6 bases, with 13 bases sitting between them. CDR3 loop: CASSQVSRAEAFF. DNA for the CDR3: TGTGCCAGCAGCCAAGTCTCGCGGGCTGAAGCTTTCTTT.

The chain recombines TRBV28 with TRBJ2-7, with D maybe TRBD2 (6 bases). This CDR3 is built from 15 residues. V dropped 3 bases and J dropped 3 bases, with 15 bases sitting between them. The germline CDR1 and CDR2 sequences are MDHEN and SYDVKM. CDR3 sequence reads: CASSFISGEDYEQYF. CDR3 bases: TGTGCCAGCAGTTTTATTTCGGGGGAGGACTACGAGCAGTACTTC. Looking up the rest from reference TRBV28 and TRBJ2-7 gives the full variable domain: DVKVTQSSRYLVKRTGEKVFLECVQDMDHENMFWYRQDPGLGLRLIYFSYDVKMKEKGDIPEGYSVSREKKERFSLILESASTNQTSMYLCASSFISGEDYEQYFGPGTRLTVT.

CDR3: CASSSGLALSSYEQYF. In nucleotides, the CDR3 is TGCGCCAGCAGCTCAGGACTAGCGTTGAGCTCCTACGAGCAGTACTTC. This rearrangement joins TRBV5-1 to TRBJ2-7; TRBD2 matches at 9 bases. The CDR3 contains 16 residues. Germline V gene lookup returns CDR1 SGHRS and CDR2 YFSETQ. V was clipped by 3 bases and J by 0 bases; unmatched bases: 7. Looking up the rest from reference TRBV5-1 and TRBJ2-7 gives the full variable domain: KAGVTQTPRYLIKTRGQQVTLSCSPISGHRSVSWYQQTPGQGLQFLFEYFSETQRNKGNFPGRFSGRQFSNSRSEMNVSTLELGDSALYLCASSSGLALSSYEQYFGPGTRLTVT.

In its sample, this clone was seen a few times. The gene calls are TRBV7-7 and TRBJ2-2, with TRBD1 matching over 8 bases. J was trimmed by 7 bases and V by 5 bases; bases with no gene match: 6. The CDR3 runs 14 residues. The germline V gene has CDR1 SSHAT and CDR2 FNYEAQ (reference sequence). DNA of the CDR3: TGTGCCAGCAGCGTGACAGGGGTAGGCGGGGAGCTGTTTTTT. Encoded protein: CASSVTGVGGELFF. The variable domain in full, with the rest retrieved from reference TRBV7-7 and TRBJ2-2, is GAGVSQSPRYKVTKRGQDVTLRCDPISSHATLYWYQQALGQGPEFLTYFNYEAQPDKSGLPSDRFSAERPEGSISTLTIQRTEQRDSAMYRCASSVTGVGGELFFGEGSRLTVL.

This chain joins TRBV30 and TRBJ2-1; D remains ambiguous. Trimming cost V 1 base and J 9 bases, with 10 bases left between them. The CDR3 sequence is 12 residues long. Germline V gives CDR1 GTSNPN, CDR2 SVGIG (reference sequence). CDR3 nucleotides: TGTGCCTGGAGTGCCCTCCGTCGTGAGCAGTTCTTC. Residues: CAWSALRREQFF.